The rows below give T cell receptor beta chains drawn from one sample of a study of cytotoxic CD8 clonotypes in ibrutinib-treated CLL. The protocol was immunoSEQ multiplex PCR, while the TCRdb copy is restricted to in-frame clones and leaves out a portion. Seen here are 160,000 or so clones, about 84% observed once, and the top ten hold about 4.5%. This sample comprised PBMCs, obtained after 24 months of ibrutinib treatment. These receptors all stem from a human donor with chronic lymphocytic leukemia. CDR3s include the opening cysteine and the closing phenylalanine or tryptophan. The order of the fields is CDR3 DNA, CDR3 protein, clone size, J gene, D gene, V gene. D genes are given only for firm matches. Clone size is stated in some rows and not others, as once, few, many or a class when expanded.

TGCGCCAGCAGAAATAGCGTGGGGGAGACCCAGTACTTC,CASRNSVGETQYF,-,TRBJ2-5,-,TRBV5-1
TGTGCCATCAGTGCAAGCACAGATACGCAGTATTTT,CAISASTDTQYF,once,TRBJ2-3,-,TRBV10-3
TGTGCCAGCTGCAGGACAGGGTTAAGCACAGATACGCAGTATTTT,CASCRTGLSTDTQYF,-,TRBJ2-3,TRBD1,TRBV6-1
TGTGCCAGTAGTACTAGCGTTTCCAATGAGCAGTTCTTC,CASSTSVSNEQFF,-,TRBJ2-1,-,TRBV19
TGTGCCAGCTCACCAAGACAGGGAATAATTTCACCCCTCCACTTT,CASSPRQGIISPLHF,-,TRBJ1-6,TRBD1,TRBV18
TGTGCCAGCAGCTTACGGGACTATGAAAAACTGTTTTTT,CASSLRDYEKLFF,-,TRBJ1-4,-,TRBV7-9
TGCGCCAGCAGCTCCCCCAGAGGGATGGCCGTCGGGGAGCAGTACTTC,CASSSPRGMAVGEQYF,-,TRBJ2-7,-,TRBV5-1
TGTGCCAGCTCACCAGACAGGAATAACTATGGCTACACCTTC,CASSPDRNNYGYTF,once,TRBJ1-2,-,TRBV18
TGTGCCAGCAGCATACATGGACAGGCCTACGAGCAGTACTTC,CASSIHGQAYEQYF,-,TRBJ2-7,TRBD1,TRBV11-2
TGTGCCAGCAGTGAACAGGGTCAGAACACTGAAGCTTTCTTT,CASSEQGQNTEAFF,-,TRBJ1-1,-,TRBV6-1
TGCGCCAGCAGCCTGCGAGCAGGGGTAAGCTACGAGCAGTACTTC,CASSLRAGVSYEQYF,-,TRBJ2-7,-,TRBV5-1
TGTGCCAGCAGTCTACAGGGGCCGCCGAACACTGAAGCTTTCTTT,CASSLQGPPNTEAFF,-,TRBJ1-1,TRBD1,TRBV28
TGTGCCAGCAGAACATTCTCCGGGACTGGCACGGCCCAGTACTTC,CASRTFSGTGTAQYF,-,TRBJ2-5,-,TRBV2
TGTGCCATCAGTGAAGAAGCCTATGGCTACACCTTC,CAISEEAYGYTF,-,TRBJ1-2,-,TRBV10-3
TGCGCCAGCAGCTTGGGCTCCCAGGGCTACGAGCAGTACTTC,CASSLGSQGYEQYF,-,TRBJ2-7,-,TRBV5-1
TGTGCCAGTAGTATAGAGGGAGAAGGGGCCTGGCAGCCCCAGCATTTT,CASSIEGEGAWQPQHF,-,TRBJ1-5,-,TRBV19
TGTGCCAGCAGTGGTAGAAGGGGGCCGGGAGAGACCCAGTACTTC,CASSGRRGPGETQYF,-,TRBJ2-5,TRBD1,TRBV27
TGTGCCAGCAGCGTAGCAGGGGACAGGGGTTCGGTTGAGCAGTTCTTC,CASSVAGDRGSVEQFF,-,TRBJ2-1,TRBD1,TRBV9